This TCR beta chain was recorded in a study of response to subunit inactivated influenza vaccine. The CDR3 has 15 residues. Looked up from germline, CDR1 is SGHAT and CDR2 is FQNNGV. V dropped 3 bases and J dropped 0 bases, with 10 bases sitting between them. Using its own MiXCR run on the RT-PCR reads, TCRdb lists one record per CDR3 protein. This sample has 650,000 to 800,000 distinct CDR3 sequences, with about 14% found just once. This clonotype was observed a few times. Its antigen remains unidentified. Findings of the study overall: Authors suggested few new T cells are recruited by each seasonal influenza vaccination.

The sample consisted of PBMCs from blood, taken 14 to 15 days before vaccination. The clonotype was recovered from a man between 45 and 60 years old who received an inactivated influenza vaccine. The rearrangement uses TRBV11-2 and TRBJ2-3; D may be TRBD2 (5 bases). This CDR3 is CASSFQRISTDTQYF. In nucleotides, the CDR3 is TGTGCCAGCAGCTTCCAGCGGATTAGCACAGATACGCAGTATTTT. Supplemented by reference TRBV11-2 and TRBJ2-3, the full variable domain reads EAGVAQSPRYKIIEKRQSVAFWCNPISGHATLYWYQQILGQGPKLLIQFQNNGVVDDSQLPKDRFSAERLKGVDSTLKIQPAKLEDSAVYLCASSFQRISTDTQYFGPGTRLTVL.